These 8 T cell receptor beta chains came from one sample sequenced in a study of cytomegalovirus exposure and HLA in healthy donors. PCR was performed using 60 Vbeta and 13 Jbeta primers. Sequencing was performed with immunoSEQ multiplex PCR; in TCRdb, only in-frame clones are kept and a portion is missing. The sample has some 120,000 clones, around 77% seen once. Source material: PBMCs. The receptors originated from a man in his forties or fifties in good health and CMV-seronegative.

This clone was observed once. CDR3 sequence: CASSYRSGTDTQYF. CDR3 bases: TGTGCCAGCAGTTACCGTAGCGGGACAGATACGCAGTATTTT. The chain joins TRBV6-5 to TRBJ2-3; TRBD2 matches 7 bases. V lost 2 bases to trimming and J lost 3 bases; unmatched junction nucleotides: 2. The V gene's germline CDR1 is MNHEY and CDR2 SVGAGI. The CDR3 has 14 residues.

The rearrangement uses TRBV5-8 and TRBJ1-5; D remains unclear. Trimming pared 0 bases from V and 0 bases from J, leaving 4 bases between. The CDR3 is 14 amino acids. CDR1 is SGHTS and CDR2 is YDEGEE in the germline V gene. Written as DNA, the CDR3 is TGTGCCAGCAGCTTGGATCATAGCAATCAGCCCCAGCATTTT. Its protein is CASSLDHSNQPQHF.

This clone was observed once. V usage is TRBV29-1 and J usage is TRBJ2-5; TRBD1 is a possible D gene (5 bases). V was cut by 3 bases and J by 8 bases, with 22 bases left in between. Germline lookup yields CDR1 SQVTM and CDR2 ANQGSEA. The CDR3 loop spans 15 amino acids. CDR3 nucleotide sequence: TGCAGCGTTGAGTTACAGGCAGCACAGTTCGGAACCCAGTACTTC. This gives the protein CSVELQAAQFGTQYF.

This chain uses TRBV5-1 with TRBJ2-2, with TRBD2 as a possible D gene (6 bases). This CDR3 spans 15 amino acids. Germline CDR1 and CDR2: SGHRS and YFSETQ. V lost 4 bases and J lost 5, with 15 bases in between. DNA for the CDR3: TGCGCCAGCAGCCCCGGGGCGGGACGGACCGGGGAGCTGTTTTTT. It translates to CASSPGAGRTGELFF.

The genes are TRBV19 and TRBJ1-5, with 10 bases matching TRBD1. V lost 5 bases and J lost 2; bases outside the gene matches: 3. This CDR3 spans 15 amino acids. Germline V lookup: CDR1 LNHDA, CDR2 SQIVND (reference sequence). The CDR3, as DNA: TGTGCCAGTAGTGTGACAGGGGGCGGCAATCAGCCCCAGCATTTT. Protein product: CASSVTGGGNQPQHF.

This clone has just one count. This chain links TRBV27 with TRBJ2-2; 10 bases align to TRBD1. The CDR3 contains 15 residues. Germline V gene data show CDR1 as MNHEY and CDR2 as SMNVEV (reference sequence). The junction had 1 base not matched to a gene; V was cut back by 4 bases and J by 2 bases. The CDR3 region is CASSWTGGNTGELFF. CDR3 DNA sequence: TGTGCCAGCAGTTGGACAGGGGGAAACACCGGGGAGCTGTTTTTT.

This chain connects TRBV18 to TRBJ2-7; 8 bases are shared with TRBD2. The V gene's germline CDR1 is KGHSH and CDR2 LQKENI. V was clipped by 6 bases and J by 3 bases; unmatched bases: 7. This CDR3 region has 14 residues. The CDR3 region has the DNA TGTGCCAGCTCGCCCGGGACTAGAGGCTACGAGCAGTACTTC. As protein: CASSPGTRGYEQYF.

This chain links TRBV9 with TRBJ2-5; TRBD2 matches 7 bases. The CDR3 covers 13 residues. V lost 2 bases to trimming and J lost 5 bases; unmatched junction nucleotides: 3. The germline gives CDR1 SGDLS, CDR2 YYNGEE. CDR3 sequence reads: CASSVTSRETQYF. The CDR3 nucleotides read TGTGCCAGCAGCGTGACTAGCCGCGAGACCCAGTACTTC.